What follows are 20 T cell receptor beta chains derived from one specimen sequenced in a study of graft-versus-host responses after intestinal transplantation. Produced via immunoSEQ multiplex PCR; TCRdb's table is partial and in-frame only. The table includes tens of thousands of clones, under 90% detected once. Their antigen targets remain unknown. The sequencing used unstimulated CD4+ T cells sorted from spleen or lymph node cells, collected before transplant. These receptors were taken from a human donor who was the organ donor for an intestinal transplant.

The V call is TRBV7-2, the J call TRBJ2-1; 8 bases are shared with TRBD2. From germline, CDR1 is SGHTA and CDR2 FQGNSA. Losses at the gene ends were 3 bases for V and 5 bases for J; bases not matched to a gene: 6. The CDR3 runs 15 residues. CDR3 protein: CASSLSGGGNNEQFF. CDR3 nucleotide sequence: TGTGCCAGCAGCTTGAGCGGGGGAGGGAACAATGAGCAGTTCTTC.

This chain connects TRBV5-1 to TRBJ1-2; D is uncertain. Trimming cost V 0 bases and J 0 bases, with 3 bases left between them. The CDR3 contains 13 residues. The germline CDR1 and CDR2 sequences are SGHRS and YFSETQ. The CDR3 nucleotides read TGCGCCAGCAGCTTGGCAGCTAACTATGGCTACACCTTC. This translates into CASSLAANYGYTF.

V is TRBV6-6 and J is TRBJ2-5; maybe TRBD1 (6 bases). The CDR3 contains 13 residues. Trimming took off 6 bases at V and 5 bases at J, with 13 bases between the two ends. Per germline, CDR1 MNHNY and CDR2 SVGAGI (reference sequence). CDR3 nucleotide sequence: TGTGCCAGCAGAATCAGGGGTATGGAGACCCAGTACTTC. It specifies CASRIRGMETQYF.

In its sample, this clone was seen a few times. The CDR3 bases are TGTGCCAGCAGTCTACAGGGGGCGAGTTCACCCCTCCACTTT. The encoded protein is CASSLQGASSPLHF. V is TRBV7-2 and J is TRBJ1-6; 9 bases are a match to TRBD1. Germline V gene lookup returns CDR1 SGHTA and CDR2 FQGNSA. The CDR3 spans 14 residues. After removal of 6 bases from V and 9 bases from J, the junction contained 6 bases not matched to a gene.

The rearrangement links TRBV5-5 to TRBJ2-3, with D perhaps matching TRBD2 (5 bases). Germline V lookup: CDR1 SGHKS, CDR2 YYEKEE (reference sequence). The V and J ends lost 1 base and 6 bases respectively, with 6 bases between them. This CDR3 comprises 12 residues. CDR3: CASSLRDDTQYF. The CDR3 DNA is TGTGCCAGCAGCTTGCGGGATGATACGCAGTATTTT. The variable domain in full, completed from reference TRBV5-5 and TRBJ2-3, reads DAGVTQSPTHLIKTRGQQVTLRCSPISGHKSVSWYQQVLGQGPQFIFQYYEKEERGRGNFPDRFSARQFPNYSSELNVNALLLGDSALYLCASSLRDDTQYFGPGTRLTVL.

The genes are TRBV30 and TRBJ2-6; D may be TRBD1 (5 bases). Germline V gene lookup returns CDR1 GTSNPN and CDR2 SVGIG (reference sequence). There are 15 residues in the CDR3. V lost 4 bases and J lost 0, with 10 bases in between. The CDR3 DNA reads TGTGCCTGGAACCCCGACAGCTCTGGGGCCAACGTCCTGACTTTC. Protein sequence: CAWNPDSSGANVLTF.

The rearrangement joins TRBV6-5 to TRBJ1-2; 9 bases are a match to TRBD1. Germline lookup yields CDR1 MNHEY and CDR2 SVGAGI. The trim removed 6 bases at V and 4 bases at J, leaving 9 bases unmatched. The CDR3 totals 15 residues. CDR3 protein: CASRPAGTGFYGYTF. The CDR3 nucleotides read TGTGCCAGCAGGCCCGCCGGGACAGGGTTCTATGGCTACACCTTC.

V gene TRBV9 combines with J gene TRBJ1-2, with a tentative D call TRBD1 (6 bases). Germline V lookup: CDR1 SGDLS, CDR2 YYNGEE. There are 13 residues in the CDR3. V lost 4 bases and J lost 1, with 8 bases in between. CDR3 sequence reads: CASSRDNNYGYTF. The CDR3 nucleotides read TGTGCCAGCAGCCGGGACAATAACTATGGCTACACCTTC.

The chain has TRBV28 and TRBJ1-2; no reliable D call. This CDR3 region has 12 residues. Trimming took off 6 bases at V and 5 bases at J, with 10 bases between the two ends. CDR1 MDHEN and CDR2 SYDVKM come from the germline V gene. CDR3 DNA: TGTGCCAGCAGCAGGAACTTGTATGGCTACACCTTC. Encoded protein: CASSRNLYGYTF.

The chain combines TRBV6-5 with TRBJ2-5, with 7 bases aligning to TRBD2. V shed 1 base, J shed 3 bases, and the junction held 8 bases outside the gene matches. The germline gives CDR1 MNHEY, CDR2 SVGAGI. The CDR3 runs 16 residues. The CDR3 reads CASSYLAGWTKETQYF. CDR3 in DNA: TGTGCCAGCAGTTACTTAGCGGGTTGGACCAAAGAGACCCAGTACTTC.

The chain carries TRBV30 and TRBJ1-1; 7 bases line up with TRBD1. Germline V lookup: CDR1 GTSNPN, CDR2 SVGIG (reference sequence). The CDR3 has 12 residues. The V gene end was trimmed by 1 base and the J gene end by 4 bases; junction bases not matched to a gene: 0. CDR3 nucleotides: TGTGCCTGGAGTGGACAGGGCACTGAAGCTTTCTTT. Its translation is CAWSGQGTEAFF.

The CDR3 region is CSVSPTGRNIQYF. The CDR3 region has the DNA TGCAGCGTTTCCCCGACAGGGAGGAACATTCAGTACTTC. V gene TRBV29-1 combines with J gene TRBJ2-4, with a possible D match to TRBD1 (7 bases). V lost 5 bases and J lost 7, with 15 bases in between. This CDR3 comprises 13 residues. CDR1 is SQVTM, CDR2 ANQGSEA, per germline.

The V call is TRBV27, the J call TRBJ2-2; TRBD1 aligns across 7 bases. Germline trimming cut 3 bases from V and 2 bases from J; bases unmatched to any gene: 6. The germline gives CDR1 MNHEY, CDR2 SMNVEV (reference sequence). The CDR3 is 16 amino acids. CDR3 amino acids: CASSFLRGRNTGELFF. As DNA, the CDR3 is TGTGCCAGCAGTTTTTTGAGGGGGCGCAACACCGGGGAGCTGTTTTTT.

CDR3 DNA: TGTGCCAGCAGCTTGGGGACAGGGAACACAGATACGCAGTATTTT. It translates to CASSLGTGNTDTQYF. The V call is TRBV7-2, the J call TRBJ2-3; 9 bases match TRBD1. Trimming at V came to 3 bases and at J to 2 bases, leaving 3 bases not matched to a gene. The CDR3 totals 15 residues. The V gene's germline CDR1 is SGHTA and CDR2 FQGNSA.

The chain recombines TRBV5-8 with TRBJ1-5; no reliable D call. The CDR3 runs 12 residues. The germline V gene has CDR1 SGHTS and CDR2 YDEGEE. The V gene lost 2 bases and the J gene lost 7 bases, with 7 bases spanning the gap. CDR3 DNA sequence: TGTGCCAGCAGCTTTAGCTGGCAGCCCCAGCATTTT. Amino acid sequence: CASSFSWQPQHF.

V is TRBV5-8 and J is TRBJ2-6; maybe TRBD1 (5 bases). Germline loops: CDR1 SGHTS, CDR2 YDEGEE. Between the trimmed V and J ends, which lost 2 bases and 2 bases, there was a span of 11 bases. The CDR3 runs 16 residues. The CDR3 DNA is TGTGCCAGCAGCTTTAAGGGGTGGGCTGGGGCCAACGTCCTGACTTTC. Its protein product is CASSFKGWAGANVLTF.

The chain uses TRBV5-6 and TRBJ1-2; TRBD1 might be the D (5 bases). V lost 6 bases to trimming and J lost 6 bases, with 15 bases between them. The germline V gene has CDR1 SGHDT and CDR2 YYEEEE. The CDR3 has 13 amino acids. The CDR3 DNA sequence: TGTGCCAGCAACCTAGATGTCAGGGATGGCTACACCTTC. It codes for CASNLDVRDGYTF. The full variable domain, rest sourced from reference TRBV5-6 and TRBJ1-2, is DAGVTQSPTHLIKTRGQQVTLRCSPKSGHDTVSWYQQALGQGPQFIFQYYEEEERQRGNFPDRFSGHQFPNYSSELNVNALLLGDSALYLCASNLDVRDGYTFGSGTRLTVV.

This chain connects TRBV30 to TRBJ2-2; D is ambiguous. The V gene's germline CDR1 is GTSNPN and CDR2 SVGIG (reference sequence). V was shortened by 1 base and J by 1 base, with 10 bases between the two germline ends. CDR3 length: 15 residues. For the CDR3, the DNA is TGTGCCTGGAGTGAGAGACACTTGAACACCGGGGAGCTGTTTTTT. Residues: CAWSERHLNTGELFF.

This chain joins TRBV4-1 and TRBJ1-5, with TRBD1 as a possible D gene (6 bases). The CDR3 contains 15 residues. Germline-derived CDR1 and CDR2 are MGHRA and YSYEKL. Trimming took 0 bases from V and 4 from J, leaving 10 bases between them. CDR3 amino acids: CASSQEGGGNQPQHF. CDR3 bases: TGCGCCAGCAGCCAAGAAGGGGGAGGGAATCAGCCCCAGCATTTT.

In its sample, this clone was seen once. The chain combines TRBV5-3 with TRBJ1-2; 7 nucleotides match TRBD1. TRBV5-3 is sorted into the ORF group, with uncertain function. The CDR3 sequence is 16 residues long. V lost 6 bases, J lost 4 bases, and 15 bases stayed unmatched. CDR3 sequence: CARTARQGEKLYGYTF. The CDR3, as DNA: TGTGCCAGAACCGCAAGACAGGGAGAAAAGCTCTATGGCTACACCTTC.